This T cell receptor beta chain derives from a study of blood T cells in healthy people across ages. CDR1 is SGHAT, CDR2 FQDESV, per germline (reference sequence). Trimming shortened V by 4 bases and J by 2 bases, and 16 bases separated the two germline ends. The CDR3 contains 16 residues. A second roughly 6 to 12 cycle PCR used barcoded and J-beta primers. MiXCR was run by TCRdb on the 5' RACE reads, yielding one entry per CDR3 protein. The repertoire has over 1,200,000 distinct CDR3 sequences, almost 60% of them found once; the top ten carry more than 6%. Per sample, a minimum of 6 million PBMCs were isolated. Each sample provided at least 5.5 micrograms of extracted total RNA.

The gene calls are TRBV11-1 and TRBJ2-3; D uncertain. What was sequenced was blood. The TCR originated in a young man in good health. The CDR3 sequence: CASSSRLLVNTDTQYF. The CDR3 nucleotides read TGTGCCAGCAGCTCAAGACTCCTAGTCAACACAGATACGCAGTATTTT.